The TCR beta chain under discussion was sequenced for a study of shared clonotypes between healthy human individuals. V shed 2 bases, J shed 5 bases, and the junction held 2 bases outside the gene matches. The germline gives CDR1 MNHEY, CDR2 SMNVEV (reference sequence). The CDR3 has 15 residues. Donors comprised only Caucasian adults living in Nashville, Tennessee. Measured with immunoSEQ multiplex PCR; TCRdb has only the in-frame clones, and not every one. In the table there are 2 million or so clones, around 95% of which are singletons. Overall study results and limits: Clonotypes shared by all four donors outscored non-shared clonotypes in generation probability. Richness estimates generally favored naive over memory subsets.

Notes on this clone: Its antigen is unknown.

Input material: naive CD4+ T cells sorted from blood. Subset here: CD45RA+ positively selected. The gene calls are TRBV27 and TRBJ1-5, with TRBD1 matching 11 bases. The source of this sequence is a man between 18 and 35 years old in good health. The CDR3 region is CASSLGTGGYQPQHF. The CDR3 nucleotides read TGTGCCAGCAGTTTAGGGACAGGGGGGTATCAGCCCCAGCATTTT.